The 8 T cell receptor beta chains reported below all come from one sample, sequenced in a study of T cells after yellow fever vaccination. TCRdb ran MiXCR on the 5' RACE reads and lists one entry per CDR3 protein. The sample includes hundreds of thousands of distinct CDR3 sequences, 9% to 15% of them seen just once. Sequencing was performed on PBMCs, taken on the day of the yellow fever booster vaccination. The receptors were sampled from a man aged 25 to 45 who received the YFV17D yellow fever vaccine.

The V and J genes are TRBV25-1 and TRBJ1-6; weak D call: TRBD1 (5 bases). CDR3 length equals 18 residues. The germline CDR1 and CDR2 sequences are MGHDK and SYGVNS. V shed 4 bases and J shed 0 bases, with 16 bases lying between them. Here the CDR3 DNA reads TGTGCCAGCAGTGCCTGGACTCCCGGGGGCTCCTATAATTCACCCCTCCACTTT. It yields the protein CASSAWTPGGSYNSPLHF.

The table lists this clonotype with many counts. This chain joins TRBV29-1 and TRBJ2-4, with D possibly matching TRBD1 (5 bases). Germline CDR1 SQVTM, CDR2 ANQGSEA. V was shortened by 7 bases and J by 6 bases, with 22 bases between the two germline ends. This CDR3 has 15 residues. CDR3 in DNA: TGCAGCGCCGTGGTGCCAGGGCAAATTACAAACATTCAGTACTTC. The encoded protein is CSAVVPGQITNIQYF.

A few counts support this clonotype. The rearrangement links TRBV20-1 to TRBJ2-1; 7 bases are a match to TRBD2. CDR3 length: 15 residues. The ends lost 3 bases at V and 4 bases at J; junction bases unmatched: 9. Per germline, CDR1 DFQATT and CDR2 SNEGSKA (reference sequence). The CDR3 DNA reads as TGCAGTGCTAGGCCCCGCCTAGCGGCATACAATGAGCAGTTCTTC. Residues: CSARPRLAAYNEQFF.

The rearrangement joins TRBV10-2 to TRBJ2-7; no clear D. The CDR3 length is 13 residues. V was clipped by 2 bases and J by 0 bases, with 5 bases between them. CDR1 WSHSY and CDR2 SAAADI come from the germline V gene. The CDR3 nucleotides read TGCGCCAGCAGTGAGGGTAGCTCCTACGAGCAGTACTTC. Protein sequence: CASSEGSSYEQYF.

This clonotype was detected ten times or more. As DNA, the CDR3 is TGCAGTGCGGCGCTTGGACAGGGTAGTTACGAGCAGTACTTC. It is translated as CSAALGQGSYEQYF. The chain links TRBV20-1 to TRBJ2-7; 8 bases are a match to TRBD1. CDR3 size: 14 residues. CDR1 DFQATT and CDR2 SNEGSKA come from the germline V gene (reference sequence). Germline trimming cut 6 bases from V and 4 bases from J; bases unmatched to any gene: 11.

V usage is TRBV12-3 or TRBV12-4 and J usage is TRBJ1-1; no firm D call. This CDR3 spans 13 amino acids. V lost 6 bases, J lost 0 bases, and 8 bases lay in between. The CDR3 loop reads CASSGHMNTEAFF. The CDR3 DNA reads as TGTGCCAGCAGCGGGCACATGAACACTGAAGCTTTCTTT.

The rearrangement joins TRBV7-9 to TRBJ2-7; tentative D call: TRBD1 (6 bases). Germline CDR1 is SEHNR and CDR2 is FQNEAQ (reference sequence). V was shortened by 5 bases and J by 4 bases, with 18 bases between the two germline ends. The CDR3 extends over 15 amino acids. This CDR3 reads CASSPLTGLPYEQYF. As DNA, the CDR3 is TGTGCCAGCAGCCCCCTCACAGGGTTGCCTTACGAGCAGTACTTC.

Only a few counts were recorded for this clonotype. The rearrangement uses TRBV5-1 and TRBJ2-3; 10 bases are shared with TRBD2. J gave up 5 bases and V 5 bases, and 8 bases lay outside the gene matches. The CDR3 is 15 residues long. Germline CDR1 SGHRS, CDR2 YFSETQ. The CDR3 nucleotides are TGCGCCAGCAGTGAAGCGGGAGGGCCTCAAGATACGCAGTATTTT. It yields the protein CASSEAGGPQDTQYF.